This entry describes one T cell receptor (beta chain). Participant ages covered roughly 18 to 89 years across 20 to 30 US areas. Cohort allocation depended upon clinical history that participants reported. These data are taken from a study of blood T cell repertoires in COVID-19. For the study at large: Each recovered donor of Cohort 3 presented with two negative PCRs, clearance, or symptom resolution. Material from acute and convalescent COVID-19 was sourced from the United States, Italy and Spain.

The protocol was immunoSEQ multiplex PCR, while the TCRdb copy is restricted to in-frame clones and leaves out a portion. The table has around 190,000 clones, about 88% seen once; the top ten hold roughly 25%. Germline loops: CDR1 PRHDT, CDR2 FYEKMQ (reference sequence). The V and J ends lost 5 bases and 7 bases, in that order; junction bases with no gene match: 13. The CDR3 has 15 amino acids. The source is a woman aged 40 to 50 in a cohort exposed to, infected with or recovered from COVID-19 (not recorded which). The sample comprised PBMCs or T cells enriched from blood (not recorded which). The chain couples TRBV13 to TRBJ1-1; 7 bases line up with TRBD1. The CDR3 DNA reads TGTGCCAGCAGCATACAGGGACAGTCTCTGAGTGAAGCTTTCTTT. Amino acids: CASSIQGQSLSEAFF.